This entry concerns a single T cell receptor beta chain. Its matching antigen is unknown. There are 16 residues in the CDR3. Germline V CDR1 and CDR2: SGHVS, FNYEAQ. With 0 bases clipped from V and 3 bases from J, the junction kept 7 bases outside the gene matches. The data were taken from a study of cytomegalovirus exposure and HLA in healthy donors. Points from the study as a whole: Likely technical artifact: a cluster of highly shared sequence variants.

Although they were nominally healthy when sampled, donors likely had unrecorded immune exposures. It was with 60 Vbeta and 13 Jbeta primers that the PCR ran. Using immunoSEQ multiplex PCR, the repertoire was profiled, and TCRdb retains in-frame clones only, with some absent. The sample carries some 130,000 clones, approximately 83% recorded once. The sequence was obtained from a man between 35 and 55 years old in good health and CMV-seronegative. The rearrangement links TRBV7-6 to TRBJ1-1; TRBD1 agrees at 7 bases. Sequenced: PBMCs. CDR3 DNA sequence: TGTGCCAGCAGCTTAGCAGGGGGCGCGGTGTACACTGAAGCTTTCTTT. It is translated as CASSLAGGAVYTEAFF. Together with reference TRBV7-6 and TRBJ1-1, the CDR3 gives the full variable domain: GAGVSQSPRYKVTKRGQDVALRCDPISGHVSLYWYRQALGQGPEFLTYFNYEAQQDKSGLPNDRFSAERPEGSISTLTIQRTEQRDSAMYRCASSLAGGAVYTEAFFGQGTRLTVV.